These 24 T cell receptor beta chains were all obtained from the same sample, sequenced in a study of shared clonotypes between healthy human individuals. Only in-frame clones appear in the TCRdb table, and some are missing; sequencing was by immunoSEQ multiplex PCR. Of 2 million to 2.5 million clones listed, 85% to 95% are singletons. The sequencing input was naive CD4+ T cells from PBMCs. Described subset: CD45RA+ positively selected. These receptors came from a young man in good health. Some clones in this sample may be carry-over from other donors' samples.

The V gene is TRBV19, the J gene TRBJ2-1, with TRBD2 matching 10 bases. V dropped 6 bases and J dropped 6; count of bases not matched to a gene: 11. The CDR3 spans 16 residues. Germline CDR1 and CDR2: LNHDA and SQIVND (reference sequence). CDR3 nucleotides: TGTGCCAGTAGCGGGATAGGGGCTAGCGGGAGCAATGAGCAGTTCTTC. Its translation is CASSGIGASGSNEQFF. The full variable domain, rest sourced from reference TRBV19 and TRBJ2-1, is DGGITQSPKYLFRKEGQNVTLSCEQNLNHDAMYWYRQDPGQGLRLIYYSQIVNDFQKGDIAEGYSVSREKKESFPLTVTSAQKNPTAFYLCASSGIGASGSNEQFFGPGTRLTVL.

V and J are TRBV4-3 and TRBJ1-2; D is undetermined. The germline V gene encodes CDR1 LGHNA and CDR2 YSLEER. The V end was cut by 4 bases, the J end by 2 bases, with 8 bases between. This CDR3 is built from 13 residues. CDR3 DNA: TGCGCCAGCAGCCTCGGAAAGAACTATGGCTACACCTTC. It codes for CASSLGKNYGYTF.

This chain links TRBV15 with TRBJ2-7; D is possibly TRBD2 (5 bases). The V gene lost 3 bases and the J gene lost 5 bases, with 11 bases spanning the gap. Germline assignment: CDR1 LNHNV and CDR2 YYDKDF (reference sequence). CDR3 size: 13 residues. The CDR3 DNA follows: TGTGCCACCAGCAGTAAACTAGAAGACGAGCAGTACTTC. It yields the protein CATSSKLEDEQYF.

The CDR3 sequence is CSVEDFGLLGTQYF. CDR3 DNA sequence: TGCAGCGTTGAAGATTTCGGGCTACTAGGGACCCAGTACTTC. V and J are TRBV29-1 and TRBJ2-5, with D possibly being TRBD2 (5 bases). Germline CDR1 SQVTM, CDR2 ANQGSEA. The CDR3 has 14 residues. V dropped 0 bases and J dropped 7 bases, with 15 bases sitting between them. The full variable domain, its missing parts supplied by reference TRBV29-1 and TRBJ2-5, is SAVISQKPSRDICQRGTSLTIQCQVDSQVTMMFWYRQQPGQSLTLIATANQGSEATYESGFVIDKFPISRPNLTFSTLTVSNMSPEDSSIYLCSVEDFGLLGTQYFGPGTRLLVL.

The rearrangement joins TRBV15 to TRBJ2-3; D ambiguous. The germline gives CDR1 LNHNV, CDR2 YYDKDF (reference sequence). This CDR3 spans 15 amino acids. The V end was cut by 0 bases, the J end by 4 bases, with 11 bases between. The CDR3 is CATSRESSRADTQYF. Here the CDR3 DNA reads TGTGCCACCAGCAGAGAAAGTAGTCGCGCAGATACGCAGTATTTT. Full variable domain (rest looked up from reference TRBV15 and TRBJ2-3): DAMVIQNPRYQVTQFGKPVTLSCSQTLNHNVMYWYQQKSSQAPKLLFHYYDKDFNNEADTPDNFQSRRPNTSFCFLDIRSPGLGDTAMYLCATSRESSRADTQYFGPGTRLTVL.

This chain links TRBV5-1 with TRBJ2-7, with no clear D. The CDR3 covers 12 residues. Looked up from germline, CDR1 is SGHRS and CDR2 is YFSETQ. V was shortened by 4 bases and J by 3 bases, with 8 bases between the two germline ends. CDR3 loop: CASSPGLYEQYF. For the CDR3, the DNA is TGCGCCAGCAGCCCGGGTCTCTACGAGCAGTACTTC.

The gene calls are TRBV11-3 and TRBJ2-3; 12 positions agree with TRBD2. There are 17 residues in the CDR3. V dropped 1 base and J dropped 2; count of bases not matched to a gene: 4. Germline V gene sequence: CDR1 SGHNT, CDR2 YENEEA. The CDR3 region is CASSLGGLAGPTDTQYF. Written as DNA, the CDR3 is TGTGCCAGCAGCTTAGGGGGACTAGCGGGTCCCACAGATACGCAGTATTTT.

V usage is TRBV9 and J usage is TRBJ2-7; D call uncertain. This CDR3 comprises 13 residues. Per germline, CDR1 SGDLS and CDR2 YYNGEE. Trimming cost V 0 bases and J 3 bases, with 7 bases left between them. The CDR3 DNA follows: TGTGCCAGCAGCGTAGGCCCGAACTACGAGCAGTACTTC. It yields the protein CASSVGPNYEQYF. Full variable domain (missing parts from reference TRBV9 and TRBJ2-7): DSGVTQTPKHLITATGQRVTLRCSPRSGDLSVYWYQQSLDQGLQFLIQYYNGEERAKGNILERFSAQQFPDLHSELNLSSLELGDSALYFCASSVGPNYEQYFGPGTRLTVT.

As for this clone: The sample contains more than one DNA sequence encoding this CDR3. The chain has TRBV7-9 and TRBJ1-6; unclear D gene. CDR3 length: 13 amino acids. The germline V and J ends were trimmed by 4 bases and 7 bases, with 8 bases remaining between them. CDR1 is SEHNR, CDR2 FQNEAQ, per germline (reference sequence). The CDR3: CASSSSSNSPLHF. CDR3 nucleotides: TGTGCCAGCAGCTCATCCTCCAATTCACCCCTCCACTTT.

This chain joins TRBV9 and TRBJ1-2; 7 bases line up with TRBD1. The J segment lost 0 bases and the V segment lost 3 bases, leaving 8 bases of the junction unmatched. This CDR3 spans 16 amino acids. Germline lookup yields CDR1 SGDLS and CDR2 YYNGEE. The CDR3 region has the DNA TGTGCCAGCAGCGCTGGGGACAGTAAGGCTAACTATGGCTACACCTTC. Its protein product is CASSAGDSKANYGYTF.

V and J are TRBV29-1 and TRBJ1-1, with D perhaps TRBD1 (6 bases). This CDR3 is built from 13 residues. Germline V gene sequence: CDR1 SQVTM, CDR2 ANQGSEA. The V gene lost 7 bases and the J gene lost 1 base, with 13 bases spanning the gap. The CDR3 is CSGNRAGNTEAFF. CDR3 nucleotide sequence: TGCAGCGGCAACAGGGCTGGGAACACTGAAGCTTTCTTT.

This rearrangement joins TRBV2 to TRBJ2-3, with TRBD1 as a possible D gene (6 bases). V was shortened by 2 bases and J by 0 bases, with 12 bases between the two germline ends. Germline V CDR1 and CDR2: SNHLY, FYNNEI. The CDR3 totals 16 residues. CDR3 sequence (DNA): TGTGCCAGCAGTGAACAGGGGCCCACTAGCACAGATACGCAGTATTTT. Translation gives CASSEQGPTSTDTQYF.

This clone showed up just once. The identical CDR3 is also encoded by other nucleotide sequences in the sample. The chain combines TRBV5-1 with TRBJ2-1, with D perhaps TRBD1 or TRBD2 (5 bases each). This CDR3 comprises 15 residues. With 2 bases removed from V and 4 bases from J, the gap between germline ends came to 13 bases. Germline lookup yields CDR1 SGHRS and CDR2 YFSETQ. The CDR3: CASSLTGGGYNEQFF. DNA for the CDR3: TGCGCCAGCAGCTTAACAGGAGGCGGGTACAATGAGCAGTTCTTC.

Remarks on this clone: The same CDR3 arises from other DNA sequences in this sample as well. The V and J genes are TRBV7-9 and TRBJ1-2; D uncertain. There are 11 residues in the CDR3. Trimming pared 2 bases from V and 7 bases from J, leaving 5 bases between. The germline CDR1 and CDR2 sequences are SEHNR and FQNEAQ (reference sequence). The CDR3 DNA is TGTGCCAGCAGCTTATCCGGTGGCTACACCTTC. Amino acid sequence: CASSLSGGYTF.

This chain joins TRBV18 and TRBJ1-1; weak D call: TRBD1 (5 bases). CDR1 and CDR2 from the germline V gene are KGHSH and LQKENI. This CDR3 has 13 residues. Between the trimmed V and J ends, which lost 7 bases and 2 bases, there was a span of 11 bases. The CDR3 coding sequence is TGTGCCAGCTTCCCCAGGACAAACACTGAAGCTTTCTTT. Translated, it gives CASFPRTNTEAFF. The complete variable domain, with remaining parts taken from reference TRBV18 and TRBJ1-1, reads NAGVMQNPRHLVRRRGQEARLRCSPMKGHSHVYWYRQLPEEGLKFMVYLQKENIIDESGMPKERFSAEFPKEGPSILRIQQVVRGDSAAYFCASFPRTNTEAFFGQGTRLTVV.

DNA for the CDR3: TGTGCCAGCAGCGGCGGACTAGCGGGAGAGGGGGAGCAGTTCTTC. Amino acids: CASSGGLAGEGEQFF. The chain is built from TRBV2 and TRBJ2-1, with 13 bases lining up with TRBD2. The CDR3 spans 15 residues. Germline values: CDR1 SNHLY, CDR2 FYNNEI. J was trimmed by 10 bases and V by 6 bases; bases with no gene match: 9.

This chain uses TRBV19 with TRBJ1-5; perhaps TRBD1 as D (5 bases). Trimming shortened V by 5 bases and J by 1 base, and 15 bases separated the two germline ends. This CDR3 is built from 16 residues. Germline V lookup: CDR1 LNHDA, CDR2 SQIVND (reference sequence). The CDR3 nucleotides are TGTGCCAGTAGTTCCTACCCTAGGGGAAGCAATCAGCCCCAGCATTTT. Amino acids: CASSSYPRGSNQPQHF.

The chain joins TRBV18 to TRBJ2-5, with D perhaps assigned TRBD1 or TRBD2 (5 bases each). Germline assignment: CDR1 KGHSH and CDR2 LQKENI. This CDR3 is 13 amino acids long. Trimming took off 3 bases at V and 2 bases at J, with 7 bases between the two ends. CDR3 sequence reads: CASSPWGQETQYF. The CDR3 coding sequence is TGTGCCAGCTCACCGTGGGGGCAAGAGACCCAGTACTTC.

CDR3 coding DNA: TGTGCCAGCAGCCAAAACGAGTATGAGCAGTTCTTC. Translating it yields CASSQNEYEQFF. V and J are TRBV4-2 and TRBJ2-1, with D uncertain. In germline, CDR1 is LGHNA, CDR2 YNFKEQ. The germline V and J ends were trimmed by 2 bases and 8 bases, with 7 bases remaining between them. The CDR3 covers 12 residues.

The CDR3 region has the DNA TGTGCCTGGGGGACAGGGAATAATTCACCCCTCCACTTT. Its translation: CAWGTGNNSPLHF. This sequence joins TRBV30 and TRBJ1-6, with 9 bases aligning to TRBD1. Trimming removed 5 bases from V and 5 bases from J; junction bases left unmatched: 1. The germline CDR1 and CDR2 sequences are GTSNPN and SVGIG (reference sequence). The CDR3 runs to 13 residues.

J is TRBJ2-7 and V is TRBV7-8; 10 bases match TRBD2. The CDR3 is made up of 15 amino acids. V lost 3 bases, J lost 2 bases, and 4 bases stayed unmatched. CDR1 and CDR2 from the germline V gene are SGHVS and FQNEAQ. In nucleotides, the CDR3 is TGTGCCAGCAGCTTTGGGACTAGCGAAGCCTACGAGCAGTACTTC. Translating it yields CASSFGTSEAYEQYF. The whole variable domain, remainder taken from reference TRBV7-8 and TRBJ2-7, is GAGVSQSPRYKVAKRGQDVALRCDPISGHVSLFWYQQALGQGPEFLTYFQNEAQLDKSGLPSDRFFAERPEGSVSTLKIQRTQQEDSAVYLCASSFGTSEAYEQYFGPGTRLTVT.

The chain carries TRBV7-9 and TRBJ1-4; D remains ambiguous. V lost 5 bases, J lost 8 bases, and 15 bases lay in between. CDR3 length: 14 residues. Germline values: CDR1 SEHNR, CDR2 FQNEAQ (reference sequence). This CDR3 is CASSLRLDQEKLFF. CDR3 sequence (DNA): TGTGCCAGCAGCCTACGGCTGGACCAAGAAAAACTGTTTTTT.

This clone was seen only once. DNA for the CDR3: TGTGCCAGCAGCGAACCAGCGGGAGGGCGAGGAGAGACCCAGTACTTC. Protein: CASSEPAGGRGETQYF. The chain employs TRBV6-6 and TRBJ2-5; 10 bases match TRBD2. V dropped 6 bases and J dropped 4; count of bases not matched to a gene: 11. Germline V lookup: CDR1 MNHNY, CDR2 SVGAGI (reference sequence). This CDR3 contains 16 residues.

The rearrangement joins TRBV28 to TRBJ2-2; 13 bases agree with TRBD2. The CDR3 length is 16 residues. The germline gives CDR1 MDHEN, CDR2 SYDVKM. V was pared by 6 bases and J by 7 bases, with 8 bases of the junction left unmatched. The CDR3: CASRTSGRTRGGELFF. Here the CDR3 DNA reads TGTGCCAGCAGGACTAGCGGGAGGACGCGAGGCGGGGAGCTGTTTTTT.